This entry lists 28 T cell receptor beta chains sequenced from one sample in a study of T-cell reconstitution after alpha-beta-depleted transplantation in children. The TCRbeta library was prepared with unique molecular identifiers. TCRdb itself ran the PCR reads through MiXCR, one entry per CDR3 protein. The sample has 500,000 to 600,000 distinct CDR3 sequences, 27% seen once. The sequences come from PBMCs, collected before TCRalphabeta/CD19-depleted stem cell transplant. These receptors all stem from a boy in the first two years of life with Wiskott-Aldrich syndrome, due to receive a stem cell transplant.

CDR3 region: CASSSGQVNTGELFF. As DNA, the CDR3 is TGCGCCAGCAGCTCGGGACAGGTGAACACCGGGGAGCTGTTTTTT. The rearrangement links TRBV5-1 to TRBJ2-2; 8 bases map to TRBD1. The CDR3 has 15 residues. V trimming: 3 bases; J trimming: 1 base; junction bases outside the gene matches: 2. Germline V lookup: CDR1 SGHRS, CDR2 YFSETQ.

This chain joins TRBV2 and TRBJ1-1; possibly TRBD1 for D (6 bases). Germline V lookup: CDR1 SNHLY, CDR2 FYNNEI. There are 12 residues in the CDR3. Trimming cost V 5 bases and J 7 bases, with 11 bases left between them. Here the CDR3 reads CASSSQGVEAFF. The CDR3 DNA is TGTGCCAGCAGTTCACAGGGTGTTGAAGCTTTCTTT.

This clonotype has only a few counts. The chain is built from TRBV20-1 and TRBJ2-7; weak D call: TRBD2 (6 bases). Trimming shortened V by 2 bases and J by 7 bases, and 15 bases separated the two germline ends. CDR1 and CDR2 (germline): DFQATT, SNEGSKA (reference sequence). There are 13 residues in the CDR3. The CDR3 reads CSARTVVGGEQYF. CDR3 in DNA: TGCAGTGCTAGAACTGTTGTGGGAGGTGAGCAGTACTTC.

CDR3 sequence reads: CASSGGTSGPGNEQFF. The CDR3 nucleotides read TGTGCCAGCAGCGGCGGGACTAGCGGGCCGGGCAATGAGCAGTTCTTC. The chain joins TRBV4-2 to TRBJ2-1; 12 positions agree with TRBD2. The CDR3 loop spans 16 amino acids. V lost 5 bases, J lost 6 bases, and 8 bases stayed unmatched. Germline-derived CDR1 and CDR2 are LGHNA and YNFKEQ.

The chain employs TRBV18 and TRBJ1-1; 7 bases align to TRBD1. V lost 0 bases to trimming and J lost 5 bases; unmatched junction nucleotides: 6. The germline V gene encodes CDR1 KGHSH and CDR2 LQKENI. The CDR3 spans 15 residues. The CDR3 protein is CASSPPQGLGTEAFF. As DNA, the CDR3 is TGTGCCAGCTCACCACCACAGGGGTTGGGAACTGAAGCTTTCTTT.

This clonotype came up once. The chain carries TRBV5-4 and TRBJ1-2; 10 nucleotides line up with TRBD1. The ends lost 2 bases at V and 10 bases at J; junction bases unmatched: 2. This CDR3 spans 12 amino acids. Germline V gene lookup returns CDR1 SGHNT and CDR2 YYREEE (reference sequence). The CDR3 reads CASSLGTGDYTF. The CDR3 bases are TGTGCCAGCAGCTTAGGGACAGGGGACTACACCTTC.

This clonotype was observed a few times. The V call is TRBV12-3 or TRBV12-4, the J call TRBJ2-1, with a tentative D call TRBD2 (5 bases). This CDR3 contains 11 residues. Trimming stripped 6 bases from V and 9 bases from J, with 9 bases between. As DNA, the CDR3 is TGTGCCAGCAGACTAGGAAGTGAGCAGTTCTTC. Its protein is CASRLGSEQFF.

V usage is TRBV21-1 and J usage is TRBJ2-7; TRBD1 reflects the table's D call only, with no check against the DNA. TRBV21-1 is shown as a pseudogene. The CDR3 contains 15 residues. CDR3 in amino acids: CASIRTGGPSYEQYF. CDR3 DNA sequence: TGTGCCAGCATCAGGACAGGGGGCCCTAGCTACGAGCAGTACTTC.

This chain uses TRBV15 with TRBJ2-2; the D gene is possibly TRBD1 (6 bases). CDR3 length equals 14 residues. The germline CDR1 and CDR2 sequences are LNHNV and YYDKDF (reference sequence). Trimming shortened V by 3 bases and J by 5 bases, and 10 bases separated the two germline ends. In nucleotides, the CDR3 is TGTGCCACCAGCAGCCGCGACAGGACCGGGGAGCTGTTTTTT. It translates to CATSSRDRTGELFF.

The chain carries TRBV6-5 and TRBJ2-5; D unclear. The V and J ends lost 3 bases and 5 bases respectively, with 7 bases between them. The CDR3 length is 12 residues. Germline V CDR1 and CDR2: MNHEY, SVGAGI. In DNA form, the CDR3 reads TGTGCCAGCAGTTATTACGGGGAGACCCAGTACTTC. Residues: CASSYYGETQYF.

The V call is TRBV12-3 or TRBV12-4, the J call TRBJ2-1; TRBD1 aligns across 7 bases. With 3 bases clipped from V and 4 bases from J, the junction kept 6 bases outside the gene matches. This CDR3 spans 15 amino acids. CDR3: CASSFYRGRYNEQFF. DNA of the CDR3: TGTGCCAGCAGTTTCTACAGGGGAAGGTACAATGAGCAGTTCTTC.

The chain couples TRBV7-9 to TRBJ2-7; D is uncertain. The CDR3 runs 15 residues. V lost 2 bases to trimming and J lost 2 bases, with 13 bases between them. Per germline, CDR1 SEHNR and CDR2 FQNEAQ (reference sequence). The CDR3 region is CASSLPRHSPYEQYF. As DNA, the CDR3 is TGTGCCAGCAGCTTACCGAGACATTCCCCCTACGAGCAGTACTTC.

This clonotype was seen more than once but under ten times. The chain carries TRBV11-2 and TRBJ2-7; D call uncertain. The V end lost 1 base, the J end lost 4 bases, and 8 bases lay between the germline ends. CDR3 length: 13 residues. Germline CDR1 reads SGHAT; CDR2 reads FQNNGV. This CDR3 reads CASSLGAAYEQYF. CDR3 sequence (DNA): TGTGCCAGCAGCTTAGGGGCGGCATACGAGCAGTACTTC.

This clonotype was recorded a few times. V gene TRBV20-1 combines with J gene TRBJ2-1; D perhaps matches TRBD2 (6 bases). Trimming left V 3 bases short and J 0 bases short, with 9 bases between. The CDR3 runs to 14 residues. Per germline, CDR1 DFQATT and CDR2 SNEGSKA (reference sequence). In DNA form, the CDR3 reads TGCAGTGCTAGCGGGAGCAACTCCTACAATGAGCAGTTCTTC. It is translated as CSASGSNSYNEQFF.

This clonotype was counted a few times. This chain uses TRBV29-1 with TRBJ2-7; 8 bases are shared with TRBD2. CDR3 size: 14 residues. J was trimmed by 2 bases and V by 1 base; bases with no gene match: 4. Germline V CDR1 and CDR2: SQVTM, ANQGSEA. The CDR3 sequence is CSVEGAGGTYEQYF. CDR3 in DNA: TGCAGCGTTGAAGGGGCGGGAGGAACCTACGAGCAGTACTTC.

This clonotype was recorded a few times. The rearrangement links TRBV5-1 to TRBJ2-1; 11 bases match TRBD2. This CDR3 region has 15 residues. Germline values: CDR1 SGHRS, CDR2 YFSETQ. Trimming at V came to 3 bases and at J to 6 bases, leaving 5 bases not matched to a gene. The CDR3: CASSSLTSGSNEQFF. CDR3 coding DNA: TGCGCCAGCAGCTCCCTAACTAGCGGGAGCAATGAGCAGTTCTTC.

The chain links TRBV20-1 to TRBJ1-2, with 10 bases matching TRBD1. Per germline, CDR1 DFQATT and CDR2 SNEGSKA (reference sequence). The CDR3 has 13 amino acids. The ends lost 6 bases at V and 5 bases at J; junction bases unmatched: 6. CDR3 bases: TGCAGTGCAGGACAGGGGGTAAATTATGGCTACACCTTC. This encodes CSAGQGVNYGYTF.

This clonotype was recorded at least ten times. The chain employs TRBV28 and TRBJ1-2; a possible D gene is TRBD1 (5 bases). Germline V lookup: CDR1 MDHEN, CDR2 SYDVKM. Trimming removed 1 base at V and 4 bases at J, with 10 bases between. The CDR3 consists of 14 residues. CDR3 loop: CASSLSRAPYGYTF. The CDR3 bases are TGTGCCAGCAGTTTATCCAGGGCACCCTATGGCTACACCTTC.

The chain joins TRBV18 to TRBJ2-5; 10 bases are a match to TRBD2. The CDR3 is 16 residues long. Germline values: CDR1 KGHSH, CDR2 LQKENI. V trimming: 0 bases; J trimming: 4 bases; junction bases outside the gene matches: 5. The chain's CDR3 is CASSPPRLAGAETQYF. The CDR3, as DNA: TGTGCCAGCTCACCACCCCGGCTAGCGGGAGCAGAGACCCAGTACTTC.

This clonotype was seen only a few times. The chain is built from TRBV28 and TRBJ2-7; 8 bases align to TRBD2. From germline, CDR1 is MDHEN and CDR2 SYDVKM. V lost 1 base and J lost 2; bases outside the gene matches: 10. The CDR3 sequence is 17 residues long. The CDR3: CASSLLARTGGPYEQYF. The CDR3 region has the DNA TGTGCCAGCAGTTTATTGGCCAGAACGGGAGGGCCCTACGAGCAGTACTTC.

A few counts support this clonotype. The chain recombines TRBV5-1 with TRBJ2-7; 12 nucleotides align to TRBD2. V lost 3 bases and J lost 6; bases outside the gene matches: 10. Germline CDR1 SGHRS, CDR2 YFSETQ. The CDR3 contains 16 residues. DNA for the CDR3: TGCGCCAGCAGCTCCCAACTGACTAGCGGGAGCTTCGAGCAGTACTTC. Protein: CASSSQLTSGSFEQYF.

This clonotype was counted many times. The rearrangement joins TRBV11-2 to TRBJ2-7; D is perhaps TRBD1 (6 bases). The CDR3 is 12 amino acids. Looked up from germline, CDR1 is SGHAT and CDR2 is FQNNGV. Trimming removed 5 bases at V and 3 bases at J, with 8 bases between. The DNA of the CDR3 is TGTGCCAGCAGCCAACAGGGCTACGAGCAGTACTTC. Translating it yields CASSQQGYEQYF.

This clonotype was seen more than once but under ten times. The chain joins TRBV28 to TRBJ2-5, with D possibly TRBD2 on 5 matching bases. The CDR3 runs 15 residues. Germline V gene data show CDR1 as MDHEN and CDR2 as SYDVKM. V was pared by 6 bases and J by 2 bases, with 16 bases between. CDR3 in amino acids: CASRVRLPPQETQYF. CDR3 DNA: TGTGCCAGCAGAGTACGACTACCCCCACAAGAGACCCAGTACTTC.

In its sample, this clonotype was seen a few times. V and J are TRBV14 and TRBJ2-5; unclear D gene. The CDR3 contains 14 residues. Germline V CDR1 and CDR2: SGHDN, FVKESK. The V end was cut by 0 bases, the J end by 2 bases, with 7 bases between. CDR3 in DNA: TGTGCCAGCAGCCAAGAGTGGGGACAAGAGACCCAGTACTTC. Translated: CASSQEWGQETQYF.

This clonotype has a handful of counts. The genes are TRBV20-1 and TRBJ2-3, with D unclear. This CDR3 comprises 14 residues. V was pared by 0 bases and J by 2 bases, with 9 bases between. Germline CDR1 is DFQATT and CDR2 is SNEGSKA (reference sequence). This CDR3 is CSARDFRNTDTQYF. The DNA for the CDR3 is TGCAGTGCTAGAGATTTTAGAAACACAGATACGCAGTATTTT.

This chain joins TRBV12-3 or TRBV12-4 and TRBJ1-6; D possibly corresponds to TRBD1 (5 bases). V dropped 6 bases and J dropped 3 bases, with 12 bases sitting between them. The CDR3 consists of 15 residues. CDR3 protein: CASSGSGSYNSPLHF. The CDR3 nucleotides are TGTGCCAGCAGCGGGTCAGGGAGCTATAATTCACCCCTCCACTTT.

This clonotype has more than one count but fewer than ten. The chain couples TRBV7-2 to TRBJ1-6, with a weak D call TRBD1 (6 bases). Trimming took off 1 base at V and 5 bases at J, with 12 bases between the two ends. The CDR3 has 16 residues. In germline, CDR1 is SGHTA, CDR2 FQGNSA. The CDR3 loop reads CASSLGRGLNNSPLHF. CDR3 nucleotide sequence: TGTGCCAGCAGCTTAGGTCGGGGGCTAAATAATTCACCCCTCCACTTT.

The chain has TRBV29-1 and TRBJ1-2; no clear D gene. This CDR3 has 14 residues. V shed 4 bases and J shed 0 bases, with 12 bases lying between them. The germline CDR1 and CDR2 sequences are SQVTM and ANQGSEA. CDR3 nucleotides: TGCAGCGTTGTGGGGAGCACTTCTAACTATGGCTACACCTTC. Its protein product is CSVVGSTSNYGYTF.